This passage covers 31 T cell receptor beta chains from one sample sequenced in a study of blood T cell repertoires in COVID-19. Sequencing was performed with immunoSEQ multiplex PCR; in TCRdb, only in-frame clones are kept and a portion is missing. Of some 85,000 clones listed, 75% to 90% are singletons. The sequenced sample consisted of peripheral blood. The source is a woman of 80 years or more with acute or convalescent COVID-19.

The rearrangement links TRBV7-8 to TRBJ2-3; 10 nucleotides agree with TRBD1. The germline V gene has CDR1 SGHVS and CDR2 FQNEAQ. The V segment lost 3 bases and the J segment 3 bases; nucleotides outside the gene matches: 9. This CDR3 is built from 17 residues. CDR3 sequence reads: CASSLSRQGARTDTQYF. For the CDR3, the DNA is TGTGCCAGCAGCTTGTCCCGACAGGGGGCGCGGACAGATACGCAGTATTTT.

The rearrangement joins TRBV19 to TRBJ2-1, with 8 positions matching TRBD2. CDR1 is LNHDA, CDR2 SQIVND, per germline (reference sequence). Losses at the gene ends were 4 bases for V and 8 bases for J; bases not matched to a gene: 10. The CDR3 sequence is 15 residues long. DNA for the CDR3: TGTGCCAGTAGTAACCCGACTAGCGCGAGGGATGAGCAGTTCTTC. Its translation: CASSNPTSARDEQFF.

The V gene is TRBV2, the J gene TRBJ2-1, with D maybe TRBD1 (5 bases). V was shortened by 4 bases and J by 2 bases, with 15 bases between the two germline ends. In germline, CDR1 is SNHLY, CDR2 FYNNEI. This CDR3 is 16 amino acids long. The CDR3 DNA reads as TGTGCCAGCAGTGGGGGCCGAGACGTCACCTACAATGAGCAGTTCTTC. It encodes CASSGGRDVTYNEQFF.

J is TRBJ1-1 and V is TRBV10-2; D is undetermined. Trimming took off 3 bases at V and 0 bases at J, with 8 bases between the two ends. Germline V lookup: CDR1 WSHSY, CDR2 SAAADI. This CDR3 has 14 residues. The CDR3 protein is CASSDSSLNTEAFF. The CDR3 region has the DNA TGCGCCAGCAGTGACAGTTCTCTGAACACTGAAGCTTTCTTT.

The chain is built from TRBV19 and TRBJ1-1, with TRBD1 identical over 7 bases. This CDR3 contains 17 residues. V dropped 6 bases and J dropped 0; count of bases not matched to a gene: 13. CDR1 is LNHDA and CDR2 is SQIVND in the germline V gene (reference sequence). The DNA of the CDR3 is TGTGCCAGTAGCAAACAGGGGATTGGAGCTATGAACACTGAAGCTTTCTTT. This translates into CASSKQGIGAMNTEAFF.

The chain employs TRBV6-6 and TRBJ1-4; 9 nucleotides agree with TRBD1. The CDR3 has 14 amino acids. Germline V gives CDR1 MNHNY, CDR2 SVGAGI (reference sequence). J gave up 9 bases and V 6 bases, and 8 bases lay outside the gene matches. CDR3: CASRPGQGSKKLFF. The CDR3 nucleotides read TGTGCCAGCAGGCCGGGACAGGGTAGTAAAAAACTGTTTTTT.

The chain carries TRBV7-2 and TRBJ1-1; TRBD1 matches at 9 bases. J was trimmed by 3 bases and V by 5 bases; bases with no gene match: 7. This CDR3 region has 15 residues. Germline V gives CDR1 SGHTA, CDR2 FQGNSA. CDR3 amino acids: CASSPYRGQDTEAFF. Written as DNA, the CDR3 is TGTGCCAGCAGCCCGTACAGGGGGCAGGACACTGAAGCTTTCTTT. The full variable domain, in which reference TRBV7-2 and TRBJ1-1 provide the parts outside the CDR3, is GAGVSQSPSNKVTEKGKDVELRCDPISGHTALYWYRQSLGQGLEFLIYFQGNSAPDKSGLPSDRFSAERTGGSVSTLTIQRTQQEDSAVYLCASSPYRGQDTEAFFGQGTRLTVV.

This clone was observed a few times. The V call is TRBV6-5, the J call TRBJ1-1, with 9 bases identical to TRBD1. The ends lost 5 bases at V and 4 bases at J; junction bases unmatched: 8. The germline gives CDR1 MNHEY, CDR2 SVGAGI. CDR3 size: 15 residues. CDR3 in amino acids: CASSPNRGLITEAFF. The CDR3 DNA follows: TGTGCCAGCAGTCCAAACAGGGGGCTGATCACTGAAGCTTTCTTT.

This chain joins TRBV30 and TRBJ2-7, with D possibly TRBD2 on 6 matching bases. V lost 5 bases, J lost 0 bases, and 20 bases lay in between. Germline-derived CDR1 and CDR2 are GTSNPN and SVGIG (reference sequence). The CDR3 is 16 residues long. CDR3 DNA sequence: TGTGCCTGGCGCAGCCCAGGTGCGGGATCCTCCTACGAGCAGTACTTC. Protein sequence: CAWRSPGAGSSYEQYF.

Concerning this clone itself: This sample includes further DNA sequences coding for the same CDR3. The chain couples TRBV9 to TRBJ1-2; D is ambiguous. This CDR3 has 11 amino acids. Trimming removed 3 bases from V and 6 bases from J, with 6 bases in between. Germline V gives CDR1 SGDLS, CDR2 YYNGEE. The CDR3 protein is CASSGGHGYTF. The CDR3, as DNA: TGTGCCAGCAGCGGAGGGCATGGCTACACCTTC. The variable domain in full, with the rest retrieved from reference TRBV9 and TRBJ1-2, is DSGVTQTPKHLITATGQRVTLRCSPRSGDLSVYWYQQSLDQGLQFLIQYYNGEERAKGNILERFSAQQFPDLHSELNLSSLELGDSALYFCASSGGHGYTFGSGTRLTVV.

This chain links TRBV7-9 with TRBJ2-2; D is unclear. The V end lost 3 bases, the J end lost 2 bases, and 10 bases lay between the germline ends. Germline V gene lookup returns CDR1 SEHNR and CDR2 FQNEAQ (reference sequence). The CDR3 is made up of 15 amino acids. As DNA, the CDR3 is TGTGCCAGCAGCTTCCCCGGTTCCAACACCGGGGAGCTGTTTTTT. Amino acids: CASSFPGSNTGELFF.

The rearrangement links TRBV5-1 to TRBJ1-2, with TRBD1 matching over 8 bases. This CDR3 is built from 13 residues. The V gene's germline CDR1 is SGHRS and CDR2 YFSETQ. V dropped 4 bases and J dropped 4; count of bases not matched to a gene: 3. Here the CDR3 DNA reads TGCGCCAGCAGCCCGGGGACAGGCTATGGCTACACCTTC. Protein: CASSPGTGYGYTF.

This clone was seen only a few times. The chain uses TRBV5-6 and TRBJ2-1; 7 bases map to TRBD2. There are 14 residues in the CDR3. V lost 4 bases and J lost 6; bases outside the gene matches: 7. Looked up from germline, CDR1 is SGHDT and CDR2 is YYEEEE. The CDR3 nucleotides are TGTGCCAGCAGCCGCCTAGCGGCCCCCAATGAGCAGTTCTTC. Its translation: CASSRLAAPNEQFF.

V and J are TRBV18 and TRBJ1-2; 9 bases agree with TRBD1. J lost 6 bases, V lost 3 bases, and 2 bases had no gene match. Germline V lookup: CDR1 KGHSH, CDR2 LQKENI. The CDR3 covers 13 residues. For the CDR3, the DNA is TGTGCCAGCTCACCGGGACAGGGAAATGGCTACACCTTC. It encodes CASSPGQGNGYTF.

This clone showed up just once. The chain links TRBV20-1 to TRBJ2-1, with 8 positions matching TRBD2. Germline-derived CDR1 and CDR2 are DFQATT and SNEGSKA (reference sequence). This CDR3 contains 14 residues. The V gene end was trimmed by 3 bases and the J gene end by 5 bases; junction bases not matched to a gene: 6. The CDR3 nucleotides are TGCAGTGCTAGTGGAGGACTAGCTAACAATGAGCAGTTCTTC. Its translation: CSASGGLANNEQFF.

V and J are TRBV29-1 and TRBJ2-7, with 8 bases matching TRBD2. CDR3 size: 13 residues. The germline gives CDR1 SQVTM, CDR2 ANQGSEA. The junction had 4 bases not matched to a gene; V was cut back by 3 bases and J by 3 bases. The DNA for the CDR3 is TGCAGCGTTGAGCGGGAGGTAGGCTACGAGCAGTACTTC. Amino acids: CSVEREVGYEQYF.

This chain uses TRBV5-1 with TRBJ2-2; TRBD1 matches 10 bases. The CDR3 runs to 14 residues. The V segment lost 6 bases and the J segment 6 bases; nucleotides outside the gene matches: 5. Germline V gene sequence: CDR1 SGHRS, CDR2 YFSETQ. The DNA of the CDR3 is TGCGCCAGCACCCTAGGGACAGGGGCCGGGGAGCTGTTTTTT. This gives the protein CASTLGTGAGELFF.

The chain recombines TRBV18 with TRBJ2-7; a weak D match, TRBD1 (6 bases). Germline V gene data show CDR1 as KGHSH and CDR2 as LQKENI. The V gene lost 3 bases and the J gene lost 2 bases, with 11 bases spanning the gap. This CDR3 is built from 14 residues. The CDR3 loop reads CASSPGTSAYEQYF. In DNA, the CDR3 is TGTGCCAGCTCACCGGGGACATCAGCCTACGAGCAGTACTTC.

The J gene is TRBJ2-3, the V gene TRBV7-2; unclear D gene. The germline gives CDR1 SGHTA, CDR2 FQGNSA. Trimming took off 5 bases at V and 3 bases at J, with 9 bases between the two ends. This CDR3 has 13 residues. CDR3 nucleotide sequence: TGTGCCAGCAGCCGACGACAAACAGATACGCAGTATTTT. Translation gives CASSRRQTDTQYF.

The chain links TRBV27 to TRBJ1-2, with D possibly TRBD1 on 6 matching bases. The length of the CDR3 is 14 residues. Germline lookup yields CDR1 MNHEY and CDR2 SMNVEV (reference sequence). V was pared by 6 bases and J by 2 bases, with 13 bases between. This chain's CDR3 is CASRLKQGNYGYTF. The DNA of the CDR3 is TGTGCCAGCAGACTCAAACAGGGAAACTATGGCTACACCTTC.

This clone was counted once. The chain combines TRBV9 with TRBJ2-2, with D hard to call. The CDR3 length is 15 residues. The V and J ends lost 2 bases and 1 base respectively, with 9 bases between them. From germline, CDR1 is SGDLS and CDR2 YYNGEE. The CDR3 loop is CASSVRLGNTGELFF. CDR3 coding DNA: TGTGCCAGCAGCGTGCGGTTGGGGAACACCGGGGAGCTGTTTTTT. The full variable domain, with the rest looked up from reference TRBV9 and TRBJ2-2, is DSGVTQTPKHLITATGQRVTLRCSPRSGDLSVYWYQQSLDQGLQFLIQYYNGEERAKGNILERFSAQQFPDLHSELNLSSLELGDSALYFCASSVRLGNTGELFFGEGSRLTVL.

The chain combines TRBV7-9 with TRBJ2-1, with D possibly TRBD2 on 6 matching bases. The CDR3 consists of 16 residues. Trimming shortened V by 5 bases and J by 7 bases, and 21 bases separated the two germline ends. Germline V gene sequence: CDR1 SEHNR, CDR2 FQNEAQ (reference sequence). The CDR3 nucleotides are TGTGCCAGCAGCCTCAATTCGGGACTCAAACTTAATGAGCAGTTCTTC. It codes for CASSLNSGLKLNEQFF.

The rearrangement uses TRBV3-1 (or the pseudogene TRBV3-2) and TRBJ2-7; the match to TRBD2 covers 12 bases. In germline, CDR1 is LGHDT, CDR2 YNNKEL (reference sequence). The ends lost 0 bases at V and 4 bases at J; junction bases unmatched: 4. This CDR3 region has 16 residues. The CDR3 DNA is TGTGCCAGCAGCCAAGATAAGCTAGCGGGAGGGTACGAGCAGTACTTC. This codes for CASSQDKLAGGYEQYF.

The chain links TRBV6-6 to TRBJ2-7; 9 bases are a match to TRBD1. V trimming: 5 bases; J trimming: 3 bases; junction bases outside the gene matches: 14. CDR3 length: 17 amino acids. Germline V gene lookup returns CDR1 MNHNY and CDR2 SVGAGI (reference sequence). In DNA form, the CDR3 reads TGTGCCAGCAGTCCGCCACAGACAGGGGGGCTTATCTACGAGCAGTACTTC. This sequence encodes CASSPPQTGGLIYEQYF.

Only a few counts were recorded for this clone. This chain uses TRBV5-1 with TRBJ2-5; TRBD2 matches 8 bases. CDR3 size: 18 residues. Trimming cost V 0 bases and J 3 bases; bases outside gene matches: 13. Per germline, CDR1 SGHRS and CDR2 YFSETQ. CDR3 DNA: TGCGCCAGCAGCTTGGCCGTGGTAGCGGGGCATTCTAAAGAGACCCAGTACTTC. It yields the protein CASSLAVVAGHSKETQYF.

With regard to this clone: The same CDR3 is also encoded by other DNA sequences in this sample. The chain combines TRBV3-1 (or the pseudogene TRBV3-2) with TRBJ2-1; 8 bases line up with TRBD2. Germline trimming cut 1 base from V and 7 bases from J; bases unmatched to any gene: 3. In germline, CDR1 is LGHDT, CDR2 YNNKEL (reference sequence). The CDR3 sequence is 14 residues long. Here the CDR3 DNA reads TGTGCCAGCAGCCAAGTCTCGGGAGGGAATGAGCAGTTCTTC. This translates into CASSQVSGGNEQFF.

The J gene is TRBJ1-1, the V gene TRBV14, with D possibly matching TRBD1 (5 bases). The CDR3 sequence is 14 residues long. Trimming removed 4 bases from V and 0 bases from J, with 9 bases in between. Germline values: CDR1 SGHDN, CDR2 FVKESK. The CDR3 sequence: CASSLPGMNTEAFF. Here the CDR3 DNA reads TGTGCCAGCAGCCTACCAGGGATGAACACTGAAGCTTTCTTT.

The CDR3 is CSALGDTEAFF. The CDR3 DNA follows: TGCAGTGCTCTAGGGGACACTGAAGCTTTCTTT. The V gene is TRBV20-1, the J gene TRBJ1-1, with a tentative D call TRBD1 (5 bases). The CDR3 has 11 amino acids. The V end was cut by 5 bases, the J end by 3 bases, with 7 bases between. The germline V gene encodes CDR1 DFQATT and CDR2 SNEGSKA (reference sequence).

A few counts support this clone. In nucleotides, the CDR3 is TGTGCCAGCTCACCAGCGGGTTCTAACTATGGCTACACCTTC. Translation: CASSPAGSNYGYTF. The chain combines TRBV18 with TRBJ1-2; D gene uncertain. Germline lookup yields CDR1 KGHSH and CDR2 LQKENI. The CDR3 extends over 14 amino acids. V was cut by 2 bases and J by 0 bases, with 7 bases left in between.

V usage is TRBV11-2 and J usage is TRBJ2-7; tentative D call: TRBD1 (6 bases). Germline V CDR1 and CDR2: SGHAT, FQNNGV. The CDR3 length is 13 residues. Trimming cost V 5 bases and J 3 bases, with 11 bases left between them. The CDR3 region has the DNA TGTGCCAGCAGCAGGGACAATTACTACGAGCAGTACTTC. Its protein is CASSRDNYYEQYF.

The CDR3 DNA sequence: TGTGCCAGCAGTCCGCTAGGGGGGGCCAATTCACCCCTCCACTTT. Amino acid sequence: CASSPLGGANSPLHF. V and J are TRBV27 and TRBJ1-6; tentative D call: TRBD1 (6 bases). The CDR3 sequence is 15 residues long. Germline CDR1 is MNHEY and CDR2 is SMNVEV (reference sequence). V was pared by 5 bases and J by 7 bases, with 15 bases between.